Listed below are T cell receptor beta chains from one sample, sequenced in a study of blood T cell repertoires in COVID-19. This table comes from immunoSEQ multiplex PCR, and its TCRdb copy is limited to in-frame clones, with some not included. Among about 140,000 clones listed, 75% to 90% were seen once. The sequenced sample consisted of peripheral blood. Receptors were obtained from a man between 60 and 75 years old with active or convalescent COVID-19. Each CDR3 is given with its conserved first and last residue. D genes are given only for firm matches. Some rows have no size entry. The others give once, few or many, or a class for an expanded clone.

abundance,d_gene,v_gene,j_gene,CDR3aa,CDR3nt
.,.,TRBV6-1,TRBJ2-1,CASSDPRGRNEQFF,TGTGCCAGCAGTGACCCCAGGGGGAGGAATGAGCAGTTCTTC
once,.,TRBV7-2,TRBJ2-6,CASSRPGSAGANVLTF,TGTGCCAGCAGCCGGCCGGGATCCGCTGGGGCCAACGTCCTGACTTTC
.,.,TRBV19,TRBJ2-6,CAAQRQTSGANVLTF,TGTGCCGCGCAGAGACAGACCTCTGGGGCCAACGTCCTGACTTTC
.,TRBD1,TRBV27,TRBJ1-2,CASSPYRGANYGYTF,TGTGCCAGCAGTCCGTACAGGGGGGCCAACTATGGCTACACCTTC
.,TRBD1,TRBV6-5,TRBJ2-1,CASRTGGPYNEQFF,TGTGCCAGCAGGACAGGGGGACCCTACAATGAGCAGTTCTTC
once,.,TRBV11-2,TRBJ2-7,CASSPSVRLGEYF,TGTGCCAGCAGCCCCTCTGTGCGCCTCGGGGAGTACTTC
.,.,TRBV28,TRBJ1-1,CASSSRPGTEAFF,TGTGCCAGCTCTAGCAGGCCGGGCACTGAAGCTTTCTTT
.,.,TRBV3-1/TRBV3-2,TRBJ2-4,CASSQGGSQNIQYF,TGTGCCAGCAGCCAGGGAGGCTCCCAAAACATTCAGTACTTC
.,TRBD1,TRBV24-1,TRBJ2-6,CATSASQGAPGANVLTF,TGTGCCACCAGTGCTAGCCAGGGGGCTCCTGGGGCCAACGTCCTGACTTTC
.,TRBD1,TRBV18,TRBJ1-5,CASSPKSGQGASNQPQHF,TGTGCCAGCTCACCAAAGTCGGGACAGGGGGCGAGCAATCAGCCCCAGCATTTT
.,.,TRBV25-1,TRBJ2-5,CASSEERGLGQETQYF,TGTGCCAGCAGTGAGGAGAGAGGGTTGGGCCAAGAGACCCAGTACTTC
.,TRBD2,TRBV28,TRBJ2-7,CASSLAPGGRQYF,TGTGCCAGCAGTTTGGCACCGGGAGGTAGGCAGTACTTC
.,.,TRBV2,TRBJ1-1,CASSGWRSAEAFF,TGTGCCAGCAGTGGTTGGAGGAGCGCGGAAGCTTTCTTT
.,.,TRBV6-1,TRBJ1-4,CASSESGRAFLFF,TGTGCCAGCAGTGAATCGGGCAGGGCGTTTCTGTTTTTT
.,.,TRBV30,TRBJ2-6,CAWYEGSGANVLTF,TGTGCCTGGTACGAGGGATCTGGGGCCAACGTCCTGACTTTC
.,TRBD2,TRBV27,TRBJ2-5,CASSNSGLAGNKETQYF,TGTGCCAGCAGTAACTCGGGACTAGCGGGCAATAAAGAGACCCAGTACTTC
.,TRBD1,TRBV6-5,TRBJ1-2,CASKDRGRLGYTF,TGTGCCAGCAAGGACAGGGGAAGGCTGGGCTACACCTTC
few,TRBD2,TRBV19,TRBJ2-3,CATKREGSTDTQYF,TGTGCCACCAAGCGGGAAGGTAGCACAGATACGCAGTATTTT
.,.,TRBV7-9,TRBJ2-3,CASSSPGGGDTQYF,TGTGCCAGCAGTTCCCCAGGGGGAGGAGATACGCAGTATTTT
.,.,TRBV7-2,TRBJ1-6,CASRGGTHNSPLHF,TGTGCCAGCAGGGGCGGGACGCATAATTCACCCCTCCACTTT
.,.,TRBV28,TRBJ1-1,CASSLSTVEAFF,TGTGCCAGCAGTCTCTCAACAGTTGAAGCTTTCTTT
.,.,TRBV6-5,TRBJ2-1,CASSYDTYNEQFF,TGTGCCAGCAGTTACGACACCTACAATGAGCAGTTCTTC
.,TRBD1,TRBV24-1,TRBJ1-5,CATSDRTGPSNQPQHF,TGTGCCACCAGTGACAGGACAGGCCCTAGCAATCAGCCCCAGCATTTT
.,TRBD1,TRBV28,TRBJ1-2,CASSQSGTGASRRGYTF,TGTGCCAGCAGTCAATCCGGGACAGGGGCGTCGAGGAGGGGCTACACCTTC
.,.,TRBV11-3,TRBJ2-3,CASSLVHTDTQYF,TGTGCCAGCAGCTTAGTTCACACAGATACGCAGTATTTT
.,.,TRBV9,TRBJ1-1,CASSVGGSPAFF,TGTGCCAGCAGCGTGGGGGGGTCACCAGCTTTCTTT
.,TRBD1,TRBV5-4,TRBJ2-3,CASSPGQGFGDTQYF,TGTGCCAGCAGCCCCGGACAGGGATTTGGAGATACGCAGTATTTT
.,.,TRBV20-1,TRBJ2-1,CSATDMTHSYNEQFF,TGCAGTGCTACTGACATGACTCACTCCTACAATGAGCAGTTCTTC
.,.,TRBV2,TRBJ2-3,CASAGLSTDTQYF,TGTGCCAGCGCGGGACTGAGCACAGATACGCAGTATTTT
.,.,TRBV28,TRBJ1-5,CASSLTAGGNQPQHF,TGTGCCAGCAGCCTGACAGCCGGAGGCAATCAGCCCCAGCATTTT
.,TRBD1,TRBV5-4,TRBJ2-7,CASRADRPSVYEQYF,TGTGCCAGCAGAGCGGACAGGCCCTCGGTGTACGAGCAGTACTTC
.,TRBD2,TRBV10-2,TRBJ2-3,CASSDTSGDTQYF,TGCGCCAGCAGTGATACTAGCGGAGATACGCAGTATTTT
.,.,TRBV19,TRBJ2-2,CASSIVYTGELFF,TGTGCCAGTAGTATAGTCTATACCGGGGAGCTGTTTTTT
.,.,TRBV5-8,TRBJ1-3,CASSLASSGNTIYF,TGTGCCAGCAGCTTGGCTAGCTCTGGAAACACCATATATTTT
.,TRBD1,TRBV19,TRBJ1-5,CASSFRQGGNQPQHF,TGTGCCAGTAGTTTTCGACAGGGGGGGAATCAGCCCCAGCATTTT
few,TRBD1,TRBV6-5,TRBJ1-1,CASSYDTWTGQEAFF,TGTGCCAGCAGTTACGACACTTGGACAGGACAGGAGGCTTTCTTT
.,TRBD2,TRBV28,TRBJ2-7,CASRGTSGTYEQYF,TGTGCCAGCAGGGGAACTAGCGGGACCTACGAGCAGTACTTC
.,.,TRBV18,TRBJ1-5,CASSEVGGNHNQPQHF,TGTGCCAGCTCGGAGGTCGGCGGGAACCATAATCAGCCCCAGCATTTT
once,TRBD1,TRBV28,TRBJ2-3,CASSPGTGWDTQYF,TGTGCCAGCAGTCCAGGGACAGGATGGGATACGCAGTATTTT
.,TRBD1,TRBV19,TRBJ2-7,CASSKGQGAAYEQYF,TGTGCCAGTAGTAAAGGACAGGGGGCCGCCTACGAGCAGTACTTC
.,TRBD2,TRBV5-5,TRBJ2-1,CASSPRTSGSSVNEQFF,TGTGCCAGCAGCCCGAGGACTAGCGGGAGTTCCGTAAATGAGCAGTTCTTC
.,TRBD1,TRBV28,TRBJ1-1,CASSFNPRDREVGTEAFF,TGTGCCAGCAGTTTTAATCCGCGGGACAGGGAGGTTGGGACTGAAGCTTTCTTT
.,TRBD1,TRBV29-1,TRBJ2-2,CSVDREGYTGELFF,TGCAGCGTCGACAGGGAAGGATACACCGGGGAGCTGTTTTTT
.,.,TRBV4-2,TRBJ2-7,CASSQDTSATYEQYF,TGTGCCAGCAGCCAAGATACCAGCGCGACCTACGAGCAGTACTTC
.,TRBD1,TRBV25-1,TRBJ1-1,CASSAQGAAEAFF,TGTGCCAGCAGTGCACAGGGGGCCGCTGAAGCTTTCTTT
.,TRBD2,TRBV15,TRBJ2-1,CATHSGLSYNEQFF,TGTGCCACCCATAGCGGGCTCAGTTACAATGAGCAGTTCTTC
many,.,TRBV6-5,TRBJ1-3,CASSYGATFSGNTIYF,TGTGCCAGCAGTTACGGGGCGACCTTCTCTGGAAACACCATATATTTT
.,TRBD1,TRBV7-2,TRBJ2-7,CASSVGTVYEQYF,TGTGCCAGCAGCGTAGGGACAGTCTACGAGCAGTACTTC
.,TRBD2,TRBV5-4,TRBJ2-2,CASSPSPGGHTGELFF,TGTGCCAGCAGCCCGAGTCCGGGGGGTCACACCGGGGAGCTGTTTTTT
.,.,TRBV5-4,TRBJ1-2,CASSLSGAYGYTF,TGTGCCAGCAGCTTGTCAGGGGCATATGGCTACACCTTC
.,TRBD1,TRBV18,TRBJ1-2,CASSPQGQGNGYTF,TGTGCCAGCTCACCACAGGGACAGGGTAATGGCTACACCTTC
.,.,TRBV7-9,TRBJ1-1,CASSLVQGLGTEAFF,TGTGCCAGCAGCTTAGTGCAGGGGCTAGGCACTGAAGCTTTCTTT
.,TRBD2,TRBV6-4,TRBJ2-2,CASRRTSGREITGELFF,TGTGCCAGCAGGCGGACTAGCGGGAGGGAAATCACCGGGGAGCTGTTTTTT
.,TRBD1,TRBV6-6,TRBJ1-2,CASSRHTGANNYGYTF,TGTGCCAGCAGTCGACATACAGGGGCGAATAACTATGGCTACACCTTC
.,.,TRBV19,TRBJ1-5,CASSPTGGVIQPQHF,TGTGCCAGTAGTCCCACGGGCGGGGTGATTCAGCCCCAGCATTTT
once,TRBD1,TRBV7-6,TRBJ1-6,CASSPAGGSYNSPLHF,TGTGCCAGCAGCCCGGCAGGGGGGTCCTATAATTCACCCCTCCACTTT
.,.,TRBV5-1,TRBJ1-3,CASSLGASGNTIYF,TGCGCCAGCAGCTTGGGAGCCTCTGGAAACACCATATATTTT
.,.,TRBV28,TRBJ2-7,CASSFRYEQYF,TGTGCCAGCAGTTTTCGGTACGAGCAGTACTTC
.,TRBD1,TRBV19,TRBJ1-2,CASSRDRGAGYTF,TGTGCCAGTAGCCGGGACAGGGGGGCTGGCTACACCTTC